One T cell receptor beta chain is described in this entry. Its antigen is still unknown. Trimming at V came to 5 bases and at J to 3 bases, leaving 4 bases not matched to a gene. This CDR3 comprises 14 residues. Germline-derived CDR1 and CDR2 are MNHNS and SASEGT. The source of the sample is a study of OX40 agonist ivuxolimab in advanced cancers. Profiled with immunoSEQ multiplex PCR; TCRdb holds only in-frame clones, not every one. The data show about 83,000 clones, with about 90% seen just once and roughly 0.42% held by the top ten. Whole-study results and caveats: On average, CD8+ T cells showed a greater number of expanded clones than CD4+.

This chain uses TRBV6-1 with TRBJ2-5, with TRBD2 matching 9 bases. The sequence derives from an adult with an advanced solid tumor such as melanoma, head and neck, liver or kidney cancer. Sequenced here: CD4+ or CD8+ T cells sorted from blood, sampled in a trial of the OX40 agonist ivuxolimab. The CDR3 sequence is CASSIAGAKETQYF. Written as DNA, the CDR3 is TGTGCCAGCAGTATAGCGGGAGCGAAAGAGACCCAGTACTTC.